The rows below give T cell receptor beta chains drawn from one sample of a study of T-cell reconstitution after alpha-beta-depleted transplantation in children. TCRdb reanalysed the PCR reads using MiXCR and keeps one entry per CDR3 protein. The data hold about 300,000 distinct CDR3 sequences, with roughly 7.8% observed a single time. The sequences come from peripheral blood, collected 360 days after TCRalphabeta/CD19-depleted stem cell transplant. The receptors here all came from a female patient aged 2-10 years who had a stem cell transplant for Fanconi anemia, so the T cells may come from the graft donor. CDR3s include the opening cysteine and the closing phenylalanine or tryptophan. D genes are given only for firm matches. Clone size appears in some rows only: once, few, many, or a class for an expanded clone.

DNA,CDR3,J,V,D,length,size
TGCGCCAGCAGTGAGTCCAACACAGATACGCAGTATTTT,CASSESNTDTQYF,TRBJ2-3,TRBV10-1,-,13,many
TGTGCCAGCCGACCGAGGACAGGGGGGCGCTACGAGCAGTACTTC,CASRPRTGGRYEQYF,TRBJ2-7,TRBV21-1,-,15,many
TGTGCCAGCAGCTTAAGGACCCTCTCCTACAATGAGCAGTTCTTC,CASSLRTLSYNEQFF,TRBJ2-1,TRBV7-9,-,15,many
TGCGCCAGCAGCTTGTCAGGGGGGGGGGCTGTGGATACGCAGTATTTT,CASSLSGGGAVDTQYF,TRBJ2-3,TRBV5-1,-,16,-
TGCAGTGCTAGCGATAGTCCGGAGACCCAGTACTTC,CSASDSPETQYF,TRBJ2-5,TRBV20-1,-,12,many
TGTGCCAGCAGCCCTGCTGGGAACACCGTATATTTT,CASSPAGNTVYF,TRBJ1-3,TRBV3-1,-,12,-
TGCGCCAGCAGCGGAGGACTTGAGACCCAGTACTTC,CASSGGLETQYF,TRBJ2-5,TRBV5-1,-,12,many
TGTGCCAGCAGTTTTGACAGGGCGTCCTACGAGCAGTACTTC,CASSFDRASYEQYF,TRBJ2-7,TRBV28,TRBD1,14,many
TGTGCCAGCAGTTCCAACAGGGGGCGAGGGTATGGCTACACCTTC,CASSSNRGRGYGYTF,TRBJ1-2,TRBV28,TRBD1,15,many
TGTGCCATCAGTGAGAACCCCCAGGGCAACACTGAAGCTTTCTTT,CAISENPQGNTEAFF,TRBJ1-1,TRBV10-3,-,15,many
TGCAGTGCTAGAAAGGACTTATCCTCCTACAATGAGCAGTTCTTC,CSARKDLSSYNEQFF,TRBJ2-1,TRBV20-1,-,15,many
TGCGCCAGCAGCTTGGTGGAGCTGTGGTCCTACAATGAGCAGTTCTTC,CASSLVELWSYNEQFF,TRBJ2-1,TRBV5-1,-,16,many
TGTGCCAGCAGCCAACCCTCCCGACTAGCGGGAATGGGGACCCAGTACTTC,CASSQPSRLAGMGTQYF,TRBJ2-5,TRBV3-1,TRBD2,17,-
TGTGCCAGCAGTTTCGCAGAGAAGAACTATGGCTACACCTTC,CASSFAEKNYGYTF,TRBJ1-2,TRBV12-3/TRBV12-4,-,14,many
TGCGCCAGCAGCTTCGGATGGACCGGGACAGATTACAATGAGCAGTTCTTC,CASSFGWTGTDYNEQFF,TRBJ2-1,TRBV5-1,TRBD1,17,-
TGTGCCAGCAGTTACTCTCTGGGAGGGCACCCGAACACTGAAGCTTTCTTT,CASSYSLGGHPNTEAFF,TRBJ1-1,TRBV6-2/TRBV6-3,-,17,many
TGCGCCAGCAGCTTGTTTTTGGGCTCTGGGGCCAACGTCCTGACTTTC,CASSLFLGSGANVLTF,TRBJ2-6,TRBV5-1,-,16,-
TGTGCCAGCAGCCCGCCAGGGGGCATTCAGTACTTC,CASSPPGGIQYF,TRBJ2-4,TRBV28,TRBD1,12,few
TGCGCCAGCAGCCCCTGGACAGGGAAGAACATCGGGGAGCTGTTTTTT,CASSPWTGKNIGELFF,TRBJ2-2,TRBV4-1,TRBD1,16,many
TGCAGTGCTAGACTAGCGGGGGGCATTCAGTACTTC,CSARLAGGIQYF,TRBJ2-4,TRBV20-1,TRBD2,12,few
TGTGCCAGCAGGAAGGGGCCCTACGAGCAGTACTTC,CASRKGPYEQYF,TRBJ2-7,TRBV2,-,12,many
TGTGCCAGCAGCAAGCAGGGCCCCCCAGATACGCAGTATTTT,CASSKQGPPDTQYF,TRBJ2-3,TRBV9,-,14,-
TGTGCCAGCAGTCGACAGTCACCCCTTAGCAATCAGCCCCAGCATTTT,CASSRQSPLSNQPQHF,TRBJ1-5,TRBV2,-,16,few
TGTGCCAGCAGCTCGACAGGGGGCGGTCAGCCCCAGCATTTT,CASSSTGGGQPQHF,TRBJ1-5,TRBV7-9,TRBD1,14,-
TGTGCCAGCAGCCCCTCGGGACTAATGCTTCGGCAGTACTTC,CASSPSGLMLRQYF,TRBJ2-7,TRBV7-8,TRBD2,14,many
TGTGCCAGCAGCCCGGGTCCCACTCGAGACCAGTACTTC,CASSPGPTRDQYF,TRBJ2-5,TRBV6-1,-,13,-
TGTGCCAGCAGCTCCGGGACAACAACTAGCACAGATACGCAGTATTTT,CASSSGTTTSTDTQYF,TRBJ2-3,TRBV7-9,-,16,many
TGCAGTGCTACCGAGTCGCACTACGAGCAGTACTTC,CSATESHYEQYF,TRBJ2-7,TRBV20-1,-,12,few
TGTGCCACCACGGGAAAGCACGAAGCTTTCTTT,CATTGKHEAFF,TRBJ1-1,TRBV15,-,11,few
TGTGCCAGCAGTTTCGGGGTGGGGGACCTACGGACCCAGTACTTC,CASSFGVGDLRTQYF,TRBJ2-5,TRBV12-3/TRBV12-4,-,15,few
TGTGCCAGCAGCTTTAATCCGAACAATGAGCAGTTCTTC,CASSFNPNNEQFF,TRBJ2-1,TRBV5-5,-,13,many
TGTGCCAGCAGTCCCCCCGGAGGGGGAGACGGCCAGCCCCAGCATTTT,CASSPPGGGDGQPQHF,TRBJ1-5,TRBV28,-,16,-
TGCAGTGCTAAAGTTCATGGGGGAGGGACGCACGAGCAGTACTTC,CSAKVHGGGTHEQYF,TRBJ2-7,TRBV20-1,TRBD2,15,many
TGTGCCAGCAGCTTAATTGCGACGGATTACTCTGGAAACACCATATATTTT,CASSLIATDYSGNTIYF,TRBJ1-3,TRBV7-2,-,17,few
TGTGCCAGCAGTTCGTGGGGGGAGTGGGAGGAGACCCAGTACTTC,CASSSWGEWEETQYF,TRBJ2-5,TRBV27,-,15,-